This TCR beta chain was retrieved from a study of blood T cell repertoires in COVID-19. Study-level background: The analysed material was cDNA or gDNA that came from T cells, B-cell-depleted T cells, or PBMCs.

Patients at the Seattle site were enrolled during active infection and followed longitudinally. The CDR3 has 20 residues. Germline V lookup: CDR1 LNHNV, CDR2 YYDKDF (reference sequence). Trimming shortened V by 8 bases and J by 2 bases, and 31 bases separated the two germline ends. Study processing details: Reference gene primers were amplified, and this amplification served to estimate nucleated cell counts. Profiling relied on immunoSEQ multiplex PCR, and the TCRdb table lists in-frame clones only, not all of them. The V and J calls and clone size come from that table; D and trimming were worked out from the DNA. Of some 190,000 clones in the sample, approximately 81% were seen once.

The receptor comes from a person aged 65 to 85 with COVID-19, enrolled during active disease. The sample taken for sequencing was peripheral blood. This sequence joins TRBV15 and TRBJ1-5, with D possibly being TRBD1 (5 bases). The CDR3 DNA reads as TGTGCCACCGCCCCCCAGGGTGGGGAAATTGTTCTAGGCGGCAATCAGCCCCAGCATTTT. Translating gives CATAPQGGEIVLGGNQPQHF.